This is a list of T cell receptor beta chains from one sample in a study of blood T cell repertoires in COVID-19. The repertoire was sequenced with immunoSEQ multiplex PCR; TCRdb's copy has only in-frame clones and lacks some. This table has hundreds of thousands of clones, roughly 85% appearing once. The sequenced sample was peripheral blood. The receptors originated from a woman aged 45-60 years who had recovered from COVID-19. CDR3s include the opening cysteine and the closing phenylalanine or tryptophan. Fields, in order: J gene, V gene, CDR3 protein.

j_gene: TRBJ2-3; v_gene: TRBV4-1; CDR3aa: CASSPERGAGSDTQYF
j_gene: TRBJ1-4; v_gene: TRBV29-1; CDR3aa: CSVLGLEDNEKLFF
j_gene: TRBJ1-4; v_gene: TRBV5-4; CDR3aa: CASSQRGGETNEKLFF
j_gene: TRBJ2-5; v_gene: TRBV20-1; CDR3aa: CSASRMRGRQETQYF
j_gene: TRBJ1-5; v_gene: TRBV6-2/TRBV6-3; CDR3aa: CASSYSSGSGQPQHF
j_gene: TRBJ2-7; v_gene: TRBV5-4; CDR3aa: CASSLGLGLAGESYEQYF
j_gene: TRBJ2-1; v_gene: TRBV11-2; CDR3aa: CASSLGTRTALNNEQFF
j_gene: TRBJ2-7; v_gene: TRBV5-1; CDR3aa: CASSRGDYEQYF
j_gene: TRBJ1-2; v_gene: TRBV6-5; CDR3aa: CASSRTGTYGYTF
j_gene: TRBJ2-4; v_gene: TRBV9; CDR3aa: CASSPGPRGAKNIQYF
j_gene: TRBJ2-1; v_gene: TRBV7-6; CDR3aa: CASSPPEGSSYNEQFF
j_gene: TRBJ2-7; v_gene: TRBV11-2; CDR3aa: CASSPGLAIISGQYF
j_gene: TRBJ2-7; v_gene: TRBV7-2; CDR3aa: CASSSRTGVNYYEQYF